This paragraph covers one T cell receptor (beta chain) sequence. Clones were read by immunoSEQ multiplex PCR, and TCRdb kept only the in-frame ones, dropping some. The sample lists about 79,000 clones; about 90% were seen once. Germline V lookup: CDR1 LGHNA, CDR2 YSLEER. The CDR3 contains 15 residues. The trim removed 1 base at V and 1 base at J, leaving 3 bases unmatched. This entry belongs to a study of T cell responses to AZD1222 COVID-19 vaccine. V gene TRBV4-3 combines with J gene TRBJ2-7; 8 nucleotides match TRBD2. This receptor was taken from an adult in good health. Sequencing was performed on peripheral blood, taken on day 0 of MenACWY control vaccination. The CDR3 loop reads CASSQGLALSYEQYF. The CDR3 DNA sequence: TGCGCCAGCAGCCAAGGACTAGCGCTTTCCTACGAGCAGTACTTC.